Listed below are T cell receptor beta chains from one sample, sequenced in a study of blood T cell repertoires in COVID-19. Clones were sequenced by immunoSEQ multiplex PCR, and TCRdb holds only the in-frame ones, with some missing. Here the sample spans 100,000 to 150,000 clones, about three quarters being singletons. The sequencing sample was made of peripheral blood. Receptors were obtained from a woman in her 70s with acute or convalescent COVID-19. The conserved cysteine and the conserved F or W are not part of the CDR3 here. The order of the fields is V gene, J gene, CDR3 protein.

TRBV27	TRBJ2-1	ASSLSRDSYNEQF
TRBV6-5	TRBJ2-5	ASRQGGEETQY
TRBV30	TRBJ2-1	AWGGRRGEQF
TRBV6-2/TRBV6-3	TRBJ2-2	ASSYLLFGTNTGELF
TRBV28	TRBJ2-7	ASSFDGRYEQY
TRBV30	TRBJ2-5	AWRKNASGGSQETQY
TRBV2	TRBJ1-5	ASSVSTASNQPQH
TRBV6-2/TRBV6-3	TRBJ2-1	ASSWPGTYNEQF
TRBV20-1	TRBJ1-1	SPGGGAF
TRBV2	TRBJ1-1	ASTRSPHRGTEAF
TRBV7-2	TRBJ2-5	ASSLGPWGGGTQY
TRBV7-8	TRBJ2-5	ASSPETGVGETQY
TRBV2	TRBJ1-1	ASGRNTEAF
TRBV4-1	TRBJ2-7	ASSQGTAGSYEQY
TRBV19	TRBJ2-7	ASSSKTTVPYEQY
TRBV7-2	TRBJ1-3	ASSLDEALSGNTIY